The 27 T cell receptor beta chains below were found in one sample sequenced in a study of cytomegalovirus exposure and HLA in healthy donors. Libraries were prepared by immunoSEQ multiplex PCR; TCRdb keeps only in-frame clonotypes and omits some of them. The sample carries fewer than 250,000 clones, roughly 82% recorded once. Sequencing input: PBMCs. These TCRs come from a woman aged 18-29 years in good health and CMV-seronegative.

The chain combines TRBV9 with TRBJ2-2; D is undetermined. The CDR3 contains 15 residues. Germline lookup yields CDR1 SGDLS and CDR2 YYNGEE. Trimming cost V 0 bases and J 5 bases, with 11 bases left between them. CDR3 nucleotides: TGTGCCAGCAGCGTAGAACACAGAGCAACCGGGGAGCTGTTTTTT. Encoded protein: CASSVEHRATGELFF.

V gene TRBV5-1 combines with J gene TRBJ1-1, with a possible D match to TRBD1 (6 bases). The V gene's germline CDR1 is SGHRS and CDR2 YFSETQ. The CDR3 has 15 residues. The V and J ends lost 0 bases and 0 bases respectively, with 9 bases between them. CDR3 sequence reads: CASSLETGLNTEAFF. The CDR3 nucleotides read TGCGCCAGCAGCTTGGAGACAGGCCTGAACACTGAAGCTTTCTTT.

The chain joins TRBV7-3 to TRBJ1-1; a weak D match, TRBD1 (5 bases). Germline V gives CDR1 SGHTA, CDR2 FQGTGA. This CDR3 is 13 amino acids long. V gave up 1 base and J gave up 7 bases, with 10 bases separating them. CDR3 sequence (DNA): TGTGCCAGCAGCTTAAGGGGCAGTCATGAAGCTTTCTTT. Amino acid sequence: CASSLRGSHEAFF.

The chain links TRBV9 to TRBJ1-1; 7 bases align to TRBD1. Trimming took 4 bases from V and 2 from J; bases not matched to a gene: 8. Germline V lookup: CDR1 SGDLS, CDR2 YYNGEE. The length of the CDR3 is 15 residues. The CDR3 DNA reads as TGTGCCAGCAGCTATTCACGGGACAGTAACACTGAAGCTTTCTTT. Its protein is CASSYSRDSNTEAFF.

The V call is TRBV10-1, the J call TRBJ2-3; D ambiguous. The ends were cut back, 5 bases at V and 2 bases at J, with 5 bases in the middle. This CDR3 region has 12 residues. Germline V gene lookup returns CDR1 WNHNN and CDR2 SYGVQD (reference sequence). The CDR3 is CASSPNTDTQYF. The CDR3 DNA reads TGCGCCAGCAGTCCAAACACAGATACGCAGTATTTT.

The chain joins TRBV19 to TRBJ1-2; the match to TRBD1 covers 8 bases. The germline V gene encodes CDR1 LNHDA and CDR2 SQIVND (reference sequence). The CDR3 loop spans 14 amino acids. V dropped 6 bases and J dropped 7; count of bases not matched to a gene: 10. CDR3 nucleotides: TGTGCCAGTAGCCTTCCGGGACAGGTGGTTGGCTACACCTTC. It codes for CASSLPGQVVGYTF.

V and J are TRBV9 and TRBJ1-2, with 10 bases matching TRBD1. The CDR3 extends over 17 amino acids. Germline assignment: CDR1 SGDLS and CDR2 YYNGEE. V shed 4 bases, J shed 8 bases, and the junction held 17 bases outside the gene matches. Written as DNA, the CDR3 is TGTGCCAGCAGCCCGACCTTGCACCCCGGGACAGGGGACGGCTACACCTTC. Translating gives CASSPTLHPGTGDGYTF.

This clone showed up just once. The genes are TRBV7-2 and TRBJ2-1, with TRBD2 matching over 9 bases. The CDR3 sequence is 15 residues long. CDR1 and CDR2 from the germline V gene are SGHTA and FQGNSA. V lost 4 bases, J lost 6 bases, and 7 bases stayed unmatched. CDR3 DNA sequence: TGTGCCAGCAGCTCCGGGACTAGCCCCATCAATGAGCAGTTCTTC. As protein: CASSSGTSPINEQFF.

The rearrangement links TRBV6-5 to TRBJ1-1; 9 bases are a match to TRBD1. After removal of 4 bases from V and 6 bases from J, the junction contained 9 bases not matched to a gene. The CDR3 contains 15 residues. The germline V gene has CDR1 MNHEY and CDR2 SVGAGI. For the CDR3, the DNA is TGTGCCAGCAGTTCCTCGGGACAGGGAGTCCCTGAAGCTTTCTTT. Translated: CASSSSGQGVPEAFF.

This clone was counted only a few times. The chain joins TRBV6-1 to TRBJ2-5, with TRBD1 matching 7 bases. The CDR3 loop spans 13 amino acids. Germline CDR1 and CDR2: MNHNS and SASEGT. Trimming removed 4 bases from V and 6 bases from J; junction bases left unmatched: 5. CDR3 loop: CASSATGFQTQYF. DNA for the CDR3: TGTGCCAGCAGTGCGACAGGGTTTCAGACCCAGTACTTC.

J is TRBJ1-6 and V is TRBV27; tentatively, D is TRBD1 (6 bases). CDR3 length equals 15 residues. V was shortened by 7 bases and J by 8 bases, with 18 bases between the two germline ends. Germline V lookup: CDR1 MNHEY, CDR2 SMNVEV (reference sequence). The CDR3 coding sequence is TGTGCCAGCACTCCCATAGGGGGGGCGTATTCACCCCTCCACTTT. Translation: CASTPIGGAYSPLHF.

The CDR3 region is CASSYNLGTGHQETQYF. As DNA, the CDR3 is TGTGCCAGCAGCTACAACCTAGGGACAGGCCATCAAGAGACCCAGTACTTC. The chain employs TRBV5-6 and TRBJ2-5, with TRBD1 identical over 8 bases. Germline-derived CDR1 and CDR2 are SGHDT and YYEEEE. The V and J ends lost 3 bases and 2 bases, in that order; junction bases with no gene match: 12. This CDR3 comprises 17 residues.

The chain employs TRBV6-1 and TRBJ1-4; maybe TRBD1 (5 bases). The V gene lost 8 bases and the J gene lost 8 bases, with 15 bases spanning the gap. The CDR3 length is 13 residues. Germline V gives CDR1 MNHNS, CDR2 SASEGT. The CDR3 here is CASRRDLAEKLFF. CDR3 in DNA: TGTGCCAGCCGCAGGGATTTGGCGGAAAAACTGTTTTTT.

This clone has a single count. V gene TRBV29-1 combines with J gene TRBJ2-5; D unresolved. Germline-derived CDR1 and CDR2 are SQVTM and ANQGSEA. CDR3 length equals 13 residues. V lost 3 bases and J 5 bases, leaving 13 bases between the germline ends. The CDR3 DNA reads TGCAGCGTTGATCCAGGTTTGCTCGAGACCCAGTACTTC. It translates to CSVDPGLLETQYF.

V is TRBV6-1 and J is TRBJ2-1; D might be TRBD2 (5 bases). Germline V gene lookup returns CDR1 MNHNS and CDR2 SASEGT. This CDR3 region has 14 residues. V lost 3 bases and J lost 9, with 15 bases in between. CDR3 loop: CASSESGRTVEQFF. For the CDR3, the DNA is TGTGCCAGCAGTGAGTCGGGTCGGACTGTTGAGCAGTTCTTC.

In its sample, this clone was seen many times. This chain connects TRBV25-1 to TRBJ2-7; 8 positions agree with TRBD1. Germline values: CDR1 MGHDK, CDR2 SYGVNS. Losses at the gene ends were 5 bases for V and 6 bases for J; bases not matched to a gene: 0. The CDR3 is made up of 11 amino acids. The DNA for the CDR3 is TGTGCCAGCAGTACAGGGGGCGAGCAGTACTTC. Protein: CASSTGGEQYF.

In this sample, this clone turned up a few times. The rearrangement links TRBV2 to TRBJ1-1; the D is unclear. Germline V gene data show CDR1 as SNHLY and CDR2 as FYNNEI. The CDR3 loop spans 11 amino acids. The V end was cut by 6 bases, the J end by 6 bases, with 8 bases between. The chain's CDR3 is CASSSTAEAFF. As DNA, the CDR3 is TGTGCCAGCAGCTCTACCGCTGAAGCTTTCTTT.

CDR3: CASSLASGGVSGELFF. CDR3 DNA: TGTGCCAGCAGCTTAGCGTCAGGGGGAGTAAGCGGGGAGCTGTTTTTT. The chain employs TRBV7-9 and TRBJ2-2, with TRBD1 identical over 7 bases. CDR3 length: 16 residues. Unmatched junction bases numbered 8, after V lost 0 bases and J lost 7 bases. Germline CDR1 reads SEHNR; CDR2 reads FQNEAQ (reference sequence).

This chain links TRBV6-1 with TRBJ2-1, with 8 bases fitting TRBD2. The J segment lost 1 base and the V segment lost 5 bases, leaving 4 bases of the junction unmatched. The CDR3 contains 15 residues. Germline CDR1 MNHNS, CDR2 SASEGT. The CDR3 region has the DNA TGTGCCAGCAGTCCTTCGGGAGGGTCCTACAATGAGCAGTTCTTC. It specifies CASSPSGGSYNEQFF.

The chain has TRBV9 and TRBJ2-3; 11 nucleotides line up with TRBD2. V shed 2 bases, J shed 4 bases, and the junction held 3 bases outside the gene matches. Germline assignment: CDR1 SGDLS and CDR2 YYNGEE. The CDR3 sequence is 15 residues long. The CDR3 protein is CASSVSGGASDTQYF. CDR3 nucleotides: TGTGCCAGCAGCGTTAGCGGGGGGGCTTCAGATACGCAGTATTTT.

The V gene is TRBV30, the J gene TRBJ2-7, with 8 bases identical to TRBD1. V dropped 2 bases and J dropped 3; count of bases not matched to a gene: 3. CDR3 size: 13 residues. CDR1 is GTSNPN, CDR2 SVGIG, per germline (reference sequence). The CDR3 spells CAWSSGGSYEQYF. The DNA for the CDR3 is TGTGCCTGGAGTTCAGGGGGCAGCTACGAGCAGTACTTC.

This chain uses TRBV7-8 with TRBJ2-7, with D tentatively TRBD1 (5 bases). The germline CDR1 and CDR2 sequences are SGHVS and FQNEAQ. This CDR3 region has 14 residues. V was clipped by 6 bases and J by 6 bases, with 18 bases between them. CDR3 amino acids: CASREVGRDSEQYF. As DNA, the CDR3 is TGTGCCAGCAGAGAGGTTGGCAGGGATTCCGAGCAGTACTTC. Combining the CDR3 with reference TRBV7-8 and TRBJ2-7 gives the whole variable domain GAGVSQSPRYKVAKRGQDVALRCDPISGHVSLFWYQQALGQGPEFLTYFQNEAQLDKSGLPSDRFFAERPEGSVSTLKIQRTQQEDSAVYLCASREVGRDSEQYFGPGTRLTVT.

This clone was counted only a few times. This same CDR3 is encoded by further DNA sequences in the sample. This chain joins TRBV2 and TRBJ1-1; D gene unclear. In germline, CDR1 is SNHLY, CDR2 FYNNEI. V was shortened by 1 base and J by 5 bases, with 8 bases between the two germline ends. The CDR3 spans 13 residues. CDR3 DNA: TGTGCCAGCAGTGAAGGGGAGGGAACTGAAGCTTTCTTT. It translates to CASSEGEGTEAFF.

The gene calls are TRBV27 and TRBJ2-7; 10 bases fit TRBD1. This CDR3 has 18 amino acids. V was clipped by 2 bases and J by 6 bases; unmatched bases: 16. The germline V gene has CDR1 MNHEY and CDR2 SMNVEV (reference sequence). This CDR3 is CASSLRGTGASSSSEQYF. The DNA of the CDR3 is TGTGCCAGCAGTTTACGGGGGACAGGGGCGAGCTCCTCTTCCGAGCAGTACTTC.

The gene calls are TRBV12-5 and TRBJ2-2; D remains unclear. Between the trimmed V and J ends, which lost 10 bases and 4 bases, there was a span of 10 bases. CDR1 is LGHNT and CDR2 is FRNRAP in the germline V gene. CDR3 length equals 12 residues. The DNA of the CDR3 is TGTGCTACTCCCAGCGCCACCGGGGAGCTGTTTTTT. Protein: CATPSATGELFF.

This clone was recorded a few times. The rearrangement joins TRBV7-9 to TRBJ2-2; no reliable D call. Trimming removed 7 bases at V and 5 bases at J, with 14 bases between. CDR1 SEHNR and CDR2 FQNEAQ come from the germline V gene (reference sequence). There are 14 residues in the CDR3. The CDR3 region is CASTFFADTGELFF. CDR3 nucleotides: TGTGCCAGCACCTTTTTTGCGGATACCGGGGAGCTGTTTTTT.

The CDR3 region has the DNA TGTGCCAGCAGAAAGAGGGGGGACAGGGGGTACAATGAGCAGTTCTTC. This sequence encodes CASRKRGDRGYNEQFF. This chain joins TRBV25-1 and TRBJ2-1; 11 bases map to TRBD1. CDR1 and CDR2 from the germline V gene are MGHDK and SYGVNS. This CDR3 has 16 amino acids. The V segment lost 6 bases and the J segment 4 bases; nucleotides outside the gene matches: 8. Using reference TRBV25-1 and TRBJ2-1 for the parts outside the CDR3, the full variable domain is EADIYQTPRYLVIGTGKKITLECSQTMGHDKMYWYQQDPGMELHLIHYSYGVNSTEKGDLSSESTVSRIRTEHFPLTLESARPSHTSQYLCASRKRGDRGYNEQFFGPGTRLTVL.